The rows below give T cell receptor beta chains drawn from one sample of a study of T cell responses to AZD1222 COVID-19 vaccine. Clones were sequenced by immunoSEQ multiplex PCR, and TCRdb holds only the in-frame ones, with some missing. Here the sample spans about 83,000 clones, roughly 88% being singletons. Sequencing used peripheral blood, obtained on day 0 of AZD1222 vaccination. The receptors shown here come from an adult in good health. Both conserved end residues are part of each CDR3. The D gene is left open where the match is weak. Clone size is given for some rows only: seen once, a few or many times, or a class if the clone is expanded.

V gene: TRBV5-1; clone size: NA; D gene: TRBD1; J gene: TRBJ1-2; CDR3 DNA: TGCGCCAGCAGGTCGGGACAGGGGAGGGAGAACTATGGCTACACCTTC; CDR3 protein: CASRSGQGRENYGYTF
V gene: TRBV30; clone size: NA; D gene: NA; J gene: TRBJ1-1; CDR3 DNA: TGTGCTAGAAGGGTGAACACTGAAGCTTTCTTT; CDR3 protein: CARRVNTEAFF
V gene: TRBV29-1; clone size: few; D gene: TRBD2; J gene: TRBJ2-7; CDR3 DNA: TGCAGCGTTGAAGATTTGACTAGCGGGAGACACGAGCAGTACTTC; CDR3 protein: CSVEDLTSGRHEQYF
V gene: TRBV29-1; clone size: NA; D gene: TRBD1; J gene: TRBJ2-2; CDR3 DNA: TGCAGCGTTGGCAGGGGGCGGGGCGGGGAGCTGTTTTTT; CDR3 protein: CSVGRGRGGELFF
V gene: TRBV7-2; clone size: NA; D gene: NA; J gene: TRBJ2-5; CDR3 DNA: TGTGCCAGCAGCTCCGGGGTGGTTAGAGAGACCCAGTACTTC; CDR3 protein: CASSSGVVRETQYF
V gene: TRBV15; clone size: NA; D gene: TRBD1; J gene: TRBJ1-2; CDR3 DNA: TGTGCCACCAGCTCCCGAGCAGGGACAGACTATGGCTACACCTTC; CDR3 protein: CATSSRAGTDYGYTF
V gene: TRBV6-1; clone size: NA; D gene: TRBD1; J gene: TRBJ2-5; CDR3 DNA: TGTGCCAGCAGTGAAGCTCGAGGGGTGATCGGACAGGAAGAGACCCAGTACTTC; CDR3 protein: CASSEARGVIGQEETQYF
V gene: TRBV7-8; clone size: NA; D gene: NA; J gene: TRBJ1-2; CDR3 DNA: TGTGCCAGCAGCTTAGCAATGTGGATAGCTAACTATGGCTACACCTTC; CDR3 protein: CASSLAMWIANYGYTF
V gene: TRBV5-1; clone size: NA; D gene: NA; J gene: TRBJ1-1; CDR3 DNA: TGCGCCAGCAGCTTGGCCGGGTGGGGGGCCACTGAAGCTTTCTTT; CDR3 protein: CASSLAGWGATEAFF
V gene: TRBV10-3; clone size: NA; D gene: NA; J gene: TRBJ2-6; CDR3 DNA: TGTGCCATCAGGGAGAACACCTCTGGGGCCAACGTCCTGACTTTC; CDR3 protein: CAIRENTSGANVLTF
V gene: TRBV11-3; clone size: few; D gene: NA; J gene: TRBJ2-1; CDR3 DNA: TGTGCCAGCAGCGATGGGACGGATGAGCAGTTCTTC; CDR3 protein: CASSDGTDEQFF
V gene: TRBV30; clone size: NA; D gene: NA; J gene: TRBJ1-3; CDR3 DNA: TGTGCCTGGGGCAGGGGAGGGCGTGGAAACACCATATATTTT; CDR3 protein: CAWGRGGRGNTIYF
V gene: TRBV7-9; clone size: NA; D gene: NA; J gene: TRBJ2-5; CDR3 DNA: TGTGCCAGCAGCTTAGGATATGGGGGGGCGGAGACCCAGTACTTC; CDR3 protein: CASSLGYGGAETQYF